The present T cell receptor beta chain was sequenced within a study of T-cell memory formation after mild COVID-19 (dated by TCRdb to the early 2020s). Concerning the study at large: TCR sequence clusters from the two donors were largely donor specific. Two young, previously healthy adult volunteers, one female and one male, were included in the cohort. T-cell clones expanding and contracting after mild COVID-19 in a couple of donors were tracked by longitudinal TCRalpha and TCRbeta repertoire sequencing. What the work shows at the level of the full study, not this receptor alone: SARS-CoV-2 specificity of the second-wave clones peaking on day 37 was not confirmed. Balanced CD4/CD8 phenotypes were observed for clones contracting from day 15 to 85, whereas a bias towards CD4+ was observed for a second wave of clones expanding from day 15 to 37. Contracting CD4+ clones appeared mostly in the CM and EM memory subsets, whereas CD8+ clones were enriched in EMRA. Only two mild cases were covered by the study, and larger cohorts that include severe cases with pre-infection samples were considered necessary. Some responding clones were detected in pre-infection memory, which suggested that pre-existing cross-reactive memory T cells had joined the SARS-CoV-2 response.

Sequencing was carried out with an Illumina NovaSeq 6000. cDNA libraries for TCRalpha and TCRbeta were prepared by 5'RACE using constant-segment primers, with sample barcodes and unique molecular identifiers added. Trizol reagent was used to extract RNA from every sample. Libraries were amplified in two PCR steps, with a second sample barcode and Illumina TruSeq adapters added in the second step. Libraries were sequenced on an Illumina NovaSeq with 2 x 150 bp paired-end reads. Processing in the source paper ran as follows. The reads were demultiplexed and collapsed into UMI-guided consensus sequences using migec v1.2.7. Using mixcr v2.1.11, UMI consensuses were aligned to TRA and TRB V and J templates and then assembled into clonotypes. Expanded or contracted clonotypes were those called significant by both edgeR and NoisET, with noise models trained on biological replicates. For edgeR calls, a false discovery rate-adjusted p below 0.01 and a log2 fold-change threshold of 1 were applied. As an exploratory analysis of dynamics, max-normalized trajectories of the 1000 most abundant clonotypes were examined by PCA with hierarchical clustering. Each responding clone was given a CD4 or CD8 phenotype based on the CD4+ and CD8+ repertoires, which had been sequenced separately. TCRdb handled the public reads itself, with Q25 trimming in fastp and clone calling in MiXCR, and kept productive beta chains. Each entry is one CDR3 protein sequence, shown with its most common DNA and genes. These V and J calls originate from TCRdb's pipeline instead of the authors' own analysis. The sample records 350,000 to 450,000 distinct CDR3 sequences, approximately 24% of which are singletons. The ten biggest clones cover 7.5% to 10% of the sample.

Ficoll-Paque density gradient centrifugation was used to isolate PBMCs. This clonotype showed up just a few times. There is no known antigen for this receptor. The input lacks base qualities; no much larger clone sits a single base away. CDR1 and CDR2, per the germline V gene (reference sequence), are GTSNPN and SVGIG. Including the terminal cysteine and phenylalanine, the CDR3 comprises 14 residues. The retained sequence is limited to the CDR3, 42 bases, with the frame set at the first base. The V and J ends are trimmed by 4 bases and 2 bases, leaving 9 bases between them. This receptor was identified in an adult woman who had mild COVID-19 (a few samples of this study predate the infection). The sample titles of this study are shuffled in the database, so cell type and time point are left out; the donor was told from shared clones. The chain couples TRBV30 to TRBJ2-6; the best D guess is TRBD1, with 6 bases matching. The specimen was PBMCs or a T cell subset sorted from them (not recorded which). The DNA sequence is as follows: TGTGCCTGGAAAGGGGGTGCTGGGGCCAACGTCCTGACTTTC. This codes for CAWKGGAGANVLTF.